One and the same sample provided the 6 T cell receptor beta chains below, sequenced in a study of tumor and adjacent non-tumor tissue in lung cancer. Three rounds of nested PCR, following a modified ARM-PCR protocol, produced the TCRbeta library. TCRdb itself ran the multiplex PCR reads through MiXCR, one entry per CDR3 protein. Of tens of thousands of distinct CDR3 sequences listed, about 66% are singletons. This sample's RNA came from whole unsorted tissue. The sequenced sample was lung tumor tissue. These receptors were taken from a man in his 60s with non-small cell lung cancer.

This clonotype has a handful of counts. Without the conserved terminal phenylalanine or tryptophan, this CDR3 likely stems from a read error. No DNA is shown, since the ends of the CDR3 on it are uncertain; the CDR3 is the one TCRdb lists. The V gene is TRBV11-2, the J gene TRBJ2-1. Germline V CDR1 and CDR2: SGHAT, FQNNGV. The length of the CDR3 is 16 amino acids, counting both ends. The CDR3 sequence: CASSLERRSSYNEQSS.

In its sample, this clonotype was seen many times. The chain is built from TRBV6-5 and TRBJ2-2; possibly TRBD2 for D (6 bases). The CDR3 is 15 residues long. Germline V lookup: CDR1 MNHEY, CDR2 SVGAGI. The ends were cut back, 7 bases at V and 0 bases at J, with 12 bases in the middle. In nucleotides, the CDR3 is TGTGCCAGCAAAAAGACGGGGGCGAACACCGGGGAGCTGTTTTTT. Its protein is CASKKTGANTGELFF.

The sample holds many counts of this clonotype. The rearrangement joins TRBV29-1 to TRBJ2-7, with D possibly being TRBD1 or TRBD2 (5 bases each). V was trimmed by 7 bases and J by 7 bases, leaving 17 bases between them. Per germline, CDR1 SQVTM and CDR2 ANQGSEA. The CDR3 extends over 12 amino acids. The CDR3 region has the DNA TGCAGCGCCCTAACGGGGACGGAGGAGCAGTACTTC. Its translation is CSALTGTEEQYF.

This clonotype was found a few times. V is TRBV4-2 and J is TRBJ1-4; D is perhaps TRBD1 (6 bases). V was clipped by 3 bases and J by 2 bases, with 7 bases between them. Germline values: CDR1 LGHNA, CDR2 YNFKEQ. This CDR3 has 14 amino acids. This CDR3 is CASSHTGTNEKLFF. The CDR3 nucleotides are TGTGCCAGCAGCCACACAGGGACTAATGAAAAACTGTTTTTT.

This chain links TRBV20-1 with TRBJ1-5; 7 bases are shared with TRBD1. This CDR3 is 15 amino acids long. Germline-derived CDR1 and CDR2 are DFQATT and SNEGSKA (reference sequence). Losses at the gene ends were 7 bases for V and 4 bases for J; bases not matched to a gene: 13. This chain's CDR3 is CSVSHPGQLNQPQHF. CDR3 in DNA: TGCAGTGTTAGTCATCCGGGACAGTTAAATCAGCCCCAGCATTTT.

This clonotype was seen a handful of times. V gene TRBV12-3 or TRBV12-4 combines with J gene TRBJ2-6, with D possibly TRBD2 on 6 matching bases. The CDR3 loop spans 16 amino acids. V was cut by 9 bases and J by 0 bases, with 15 bases left in between. In nucleotides, the CDR3 is TGTGCCAGTCCTGGGACTTCTGTCTCTGGGGCCAACGTCCTGACTTTC. The encoded protein is CASPGTSVSGANVLTF.